This record concerns one T cell receptor (beta chain) sequence. Its specificity is unknown. Germline loops: CDR1 SGDLS, CDR2 YYNGEE. This CDR3 has 15 residues. The trim removed 0 bases at V and 2 bases at J, leaving 5 bases unmatched. 60 Vbeta and 13 Jbeta primers were used in PCR. Here immunoSEQ multiplex PCR was the method, and the copy in TCRdb shows in-frame clones only, minus some. The sample data list 68,000 or so clones. The data are from a study of cytomegalovirus exposure and HLA in healthy donors. General study findings and limits: Reports described diagnosis of cytomegalovirus status by the classifier as highly specific and sensitive. In a later analysis, the majority of CMV-associated beta chains seemingly showed HLA restriction.

The source of this sequence is a boy between 5 and 17 years old in good health and CMV-seronegative. The gene calls are TRBV9 and TRBJ2-7; TRBD2 matches at 7 bases. The material sequenced was PBMCs. CDR3 coding DNA: TGTGCCAGCAGCGTAGAGGGGAGGGGAGCCTACGAGCAGTACTTC. The encoded protein is CASSVEGRGAYEQYF. Combining the CDR3 with reference TRBV9 and TRBJ2-7 gives the whole variable domain DSGVTQTPKHLITATGQRVTLRCSPRSGDLSVYWYQQSLDQGLQFLIQYYNGEERAKGNILERFSAQQFPDLHSELNLSSLELGDSALYFCASSVEGRGAYEQYFGPGTRLTVT.